This T cell receptor beta chain was documented in a study of early T cells in non-severe SARS-CoV-2 infection. TCRdb independently ran MiXCR on the 5' RACE reads; one entry per CDR3 protein. The sample consists of 60,000 to 70,000 distinct CDR3 sequences, 5.5% to 7% of them appearing once. The clonotype comes from an adult who was a healthcare worker with PCR-confirmed SARS-CoV-2 infection or an uninfected control (not recorded which). This material consisted of whole blood, taken at baseline.

As DNA, the CDR3 is TGTGCCAGCAATCTAGCGGGGGCTTCCTACGAGCAGTACTTC. Protein product: CASNLAGASYEQYF. This chain joins TRBV6-6 and TRBJ2-7, with 10 nucleotides matching TRBD2. The CDR3 sequence is 14 residues long. The germline CDR1 and CDR2 sequences are MNHNY and SVGAGI (reference sequence). V was clipped by 7 bases and J by 1 base; unmatched bases: 4.